One and the same sample provided the 32 T cell receptor beta chains below, sequenced in a study of blood T cell repertoires in COVID-19. The table came from immunoSEQ multiplex PCR; TCRdb's copy has only in-frame clones and leaves some out. The table shows about 110,000 clones, with 76% occurring only once. The sample consisted of peripheral blood. These receptors were taken from a woman of 80 years or more with acute or convalescent COVID-19.

V is TRBV24-1 and J is TRBJ2-7, with 8 bases that match TRBD1. The trim removed 9 bases at V and 3 bases at J, leaving 9 bases unmatched. The CDR3 runs to 14 residues. Germline V gene data show CDR1 as KGHDR and CDR2 as SFDVKD. CDR3 coding DNA: TGTGCCACCCAAGGAGGACAGGGCGACTACGAGCAGTACTTC. This translates into CATQGGQGDYEQYF.

The chain uses TRBV24-1 and TRBJ2-1; 9 bases agree with TRBD1. This CDR3 comprises 16 residues. V lost 4 bases and J lost 3; bases outside the gene matches: 6. Looked up from germline, CDR1 is KGHDR and CDR2 is SFDVKD. This CDR3 is CATSESGTGRYNEQFF. CDR3 DNA: TGTGCCACCAGTGAATCCGGGACAGGGCGCTACAATGAGCAGTTCTTC.

The sample holds one count of this clone. This chain uses TRBV6-1 with TRBJ2-1; no clear D gene. The germline gives CDR1 MNHNS, CDR2 SASEGT. The CDR3 runs to 13 residues. V was clipped by 3 bases and J by 8 bases, with 11 bases between them. The CDR3 bases are TGTGCCAGCAGTGACCCTAGTGTAGATGAGCAGTTCTTC. Its translation is CASSDPSVDEQFF.

V and J are TRBV9 and TRBJ1-3, with D unclear. V gave up 6 bases and J gave up 1 base, with 17 bases separating them. Looked up from germline, CDR1 is SGDLS and CDR2 is YYNGEE. The CDR3 consists of 16 residues. CDR3 DNA: TGTGCCAGCACCCTAGGTGCGGGTTCTTCTGGAAACACCATATATTTT. Amino acids: CASTLGAGSSGNTIYF.

The CDR3 region has the DNA TGTGCCAGCAGCCAAGGATTGCGCTCGGCTGAAGCTTTCTTT. Protein product: CASSQGLRSAEAFF. The V call is TRBV3-1 (or the pseudogene TRBV3-2), the J call TRBJ1-1; D is unclear. CDR1 is LGHDT, CDR2 YNNKEL, per germline (reference sequence). The V gene lost 1 base and the J gene lost 6 bases, with 12 bases spanning the gap. CDR3 length: 14 amino acids.

The count of this clone is one. J is TRBJ1-3 and V is TRBV19; 7 bases are shared with TRBD1. The CDR3 extends over 14 amino acids. Germline V CDR1 and CDR2: LNHDA, SQIVND (reference sequence). V lost 7 bases and J lost 0; bases outside the gene matches: 3. The CDR3 loop is CASKTGASGNTIYF. The CDR3 bases are TGTGCCAGTAAAACAGGGGCCTCTGGAAACACCATATATTTT.

V and J are TRBV18 and TRBJ1-4, with D unclear. CDR3 size: 16 residues. Between the trimmed V and J ends, which lost 3 bases and 7 bases, there was a span of 18 bases. Germline CDR1 KGHSH, CDR2 LQKENI. CDR3 nucleotide sequence: TGTGCCAGCTCACCGCGGGAGGCCGCGAGATCTGAAAAACTGTTTTTT. Amino acid sequence: CASSPREAARSEKLFF.

The chain recombines TRBV23-1 with TRBJ2-7; 8 nucleotides match TRBD1. TRBV23-1 is flagged as an ORF with uncertain function. This CDR3 contains 15 residues. The trim removed 2 bases at V and 1 base at J, leaving 4 bases unmatched. CDR3 in DNA: TGCGCCAGCAGTCAACGGGGACAGGAGTCCTACGAGCAGTACTTC. Its protein product is CASSQRGQESYEQYF.

The chain is built from TRBV3-1 (or the pseudogene TRBV3-2) and TRBJ1-1; 8 nucleotides match TRBD1. J lost 3 bases, V lost 7 bases, and 7 bases had no gene match. The CDR3 is made up of 14 amino acids. Germline CDR1 reads LGHDT; CDR2 reads YNNKEL (reference sequence). The CDR3 coding sequence is TGTGCCAGCACCCCAGGGGGCGGGTACACTGAAGCTTTCTTT. Its protein product is CASTPGGGYTEAFF.

The chain joins TRBV2 to TRBJ2-3; D possibly corresponds to TRBD1 (6 bases). There are 15 residues in the CDR3. The V end lost 2 bases, the J end lost 4 bases, and 13 bases lay between the germline ends. Germline CDR1 SNHLY, CDR2 FYNNEI. The CDR3 DNA is TGTGCCAGCAGTGAACTGGCGGCAGGGGCAGATACGCAGTATTTT. Protein product: CASSELAAGADTQYF. Drawing the rest from reference TRBV2 and TRBJ2-3, the complete variable domain is EPEVTQTPSHQVTQMGQEVILRCVPISNHLYFYWYRQILGQKVEFLVSFYNNEISEKSEIFDDQFSVERPDGSNFTLKIRSTKLEDSAMYFCASSELAAGADTQYFGPGTRLTVL.

The chain links TRBV28 to TRBJ2-3; possibly TRBD2 for D (6 bases). V was cut by 2 bases and J by 3 bases, with 12 bases left in between. Germline V lookup: CDR1 MDHEN, CDR2 SYDVKM. The CDR3 loop spans 15 amino acids. The CDR3 protein is CASSLVFGSTDTQYF. The CDR3 DNA is TGTGCCAGCAGTTTAGTCTTCGGGAGTACAGATACGCAGTATTTT. The complete variable domain, with remaining parts taken from reference TRBV28 and TRBJ2-3, reads DVKVTQSSRYLVKRTGEKVFLECVQDMDHENMFWYRQDPGLGLRLIYFSYDVKMKEKGDIPEGYSVSREKKERFSLILESASTNQTSMYLCASSLVFGSTDTQYFGPGTRLTVL.

As to this clone: Other nucleotide sequences from this sample produce the same CDR3. V and J are TRBV4-3 and TRBJ2-6, with D unclear. The germline V gene encodes CDR1 LGHNA and CDR2 YSLEER. The ends were cut back, 0 bases at V and 4 bases at J, with 16 bases in the middle. CDR3 length: 18 amino acids. The CDR3 protein is CASSQDWANPVGANVLTF. In nucleotides, the CDR3 is TGCGCCAGCAGCCAAGATTGGGCTAACCCCGTGGGGGCCAACGTCCTGACTTTC.

V is TRBV9 and J is TRBJ2-5; 9 bases match TRBD2. Trimming took 6 bases from V and 1 from J; bases not matched to a gene: 10. The CDR3 extends over 16 amino acids. From germline, CDR1 is SGDLS and CDR2 YYNGEE. The CDR3 reads CASTPGGRGGQETQYF. In DNA, the CDR3 is TGTGCCAGCACCCCCGGGGGGCGGGGGGGCCAAGAGACCCAGTACTTC. The complete variable domain, with remaining parts taken from reference TRBV9 and TRBJ2-5, reads DSGVTQTPKHLITATGQRVTLRCSPRSGDLSVYWYQQSLDQGLQFLIQYYNGEERAKGNILERFSAQQFPDLHSELNLSSLELGDSALYFCASTPGGRGGQETQYFGPGTRLLVL.

This sequence joins TRBV6-5 and TRBJ2-3, with 7 bases fitting TRBD1. Germline-derived CDR1 and CDR2 are MNHEY and SVGAGI. This CDR3 has 14 residues. V was clipped by 6 bases and J by 7 bases; unmatched bases: 10. The CDR3 nucleotides read TGTGCCAGCAGCCCCGGCACAGGGGACAATACGCAGTATTTT. Its translation is CASSPGTGDNTQYF.

CDR3 loop: CASSLEPSPYEQYF. The CDR3 DNA reads TGTGCCAGCAGCTTAGAACCGAGTCCCTACGAGCAGTACTTC. This chain connects TRBV5-4 to TRBJ2-7; D call uncertain. Between the trimmed V and J ends, which lost 2 bases and 2 bases, there was a span of 11 bases. Germline V gene sequence: CDR1 SGHNT, CDR2 YYREEE (reference sequence). The CDR3 sequence is 14 residues long.

The gene calls are TRBV18 and TRBJ2-5, with D possibly being TRBD2 (5 bases). The V end lost 2 bases, the J end lost 2 bases, and 12 bases lay between the germline ends. This CDR3 has 15 amino acids. Germline V gene sequence: CDR1 KGHSH, CDR2 LQKENI. CDR3 coding DNA: TGTGCCAGCTCACCAACGGGGTCAACACAAGAGACCCAGTACTTC. Translating it yields CASSPTGSTQETQYF.

Comment on this clone: The same CDR3 can be traced to other DNA sequences in this sample. The V and J genes are TRBV3-1 (or the pseudogene TRBV3-2) and TRBJ2-5; D unresolved. The CDR3 spans 13 residues. V was pared by 3 bases and J by 5 bases, with 10 bases between. Germline V lookup: CDR1 LGHDT, CDR2 YNNKEL (reference sequence). CDR3: CASSQAVQETQYF. The CDR3, as DNA: TGTGCCAGCAGCCAGGCCGTTCAGGAGACCCAGTACTTC.

This rearrangement joins TRBV7-2 to TRBJ2-7; perhaps TRBD2 as D (5 bases). Deletions cut 7 bases from V and 4 bases from J, with 20 bases between. Germline V CDR1 and CDR2: SGHTA, FQGNSA. The CDR3 covers 15 residues. Written as DNA, the CDR3 is TGTGCCAGCAAGCCCGCCCCTCAGAGCGGATACGAGCAGTACTTC. This codes for CASKPAPQSGYEQYF.

The gene calls are TRBV15 and TRBJ2-7; the D gene is possibly TRBD1 (5 bases). The CDR3 consists of 12 residues. Between the trimmed V and J ends, which lost 1 base and 7 bases, there was a span of 8 bases. Germline CDR1 reads LNHNV; CDR2 reads YYDKDF (reference sequence). The CDR3 DNA is TGTGCCACCAGCAGAGGGCCAGGGGAGCAGTACTTC. Protein product: CATSRGPGEQYF. The complete variable domain, with remaining parts taken from reference TRBV15 and TRBJ2-7, reads DAMVIQNPRYQVTQFGKPVTLSCSQTLNHNVMYWYQQKSSQAPKLLFHYYDKDFNNEADTPDNFQSRRPNTSFCFLDIRSPGLGDTAMYLCATSRGPGEQYFGPGTRLTVT.

This chain uses TRBV5-6 with TRBJ2-1; a weak D match, TRBD1 (6 bases). The CDR3 loop spans 16 amino acids. The germline gives CDR1 SGHDT, CDR2 YYEEEE. Between the trimmed V and J ends, which lost 4 bases and 0 bases, there was a span of 14 bases. CDR3 sequence: CASSSIGQTSYNEQFF. CDR3 DNA sequence: TGTGCCAGCAGCAGTATCGGACAGACCTCCTACAATGAGCAGTTCTTC.

J is TRBJ2-2 and V is TRBV6-5, with TRBD2 matching 7 bases. J gave up 5 bases and V 9 bases, and 9 bases lay outside the gene matches. The CDR3 has 14 residues. Germline V lookup: CDR1 MNHEY, CDR2 SVGAGI. The CDR3, as DNA: TGTGCCAGTAAGACGGGAGGAAGGACCGGGGAGCTGTTTTTT. Its translation: CASKTGGRTGELFF.

This chain connects TRBV11-2 to TRBJ2-7, with 10 bases that match TRBD1. The germline V gene has CDR1 SGHAT and CDR2 FQNNGV. With V trimmed by 6 bases and J by 5 bases, 4 bases remained unmatched. This CDR3 is 13 amino acids long. CDR3 protein: CASRPGTGDEQYF. CDR3 coding DNA: TGTGCCAGCAGGCCCGGGACAGGGGACGAGCAGTACTTC.

The chain combines TRBV19 with TRBJ1-2; D is unresolved. Between the trimmed V and J ends, which lost 5 bases and 4 bases, there was a span of 5 bases. The CDR3 is made up of 11 amino acids. Germline CDR1 and CDR2: LNHDA and SQIVND (reference sequence). CDR3 sequence: CASSRVYGYTF. Here the CDR3 DNA reads TGTGCCAGTAGTCGGGTCTATGGCTACACCTTC.

The chain has TRBV6-1 and TRBJ1-6; no firm D call. CDR1 is MNHNS and CDR2 is SASEGT in the germline V gene. This CDR3 has 14 residues. Trimming stripped 3 bases from V and 6 bases from J, with 9 bases between. The CDR3 sequence: CASSEADPNSPLHF. The CDR3 DNA follows: TGTGCCAGCAGTGAGGCAGATCCTAATTCACCCCTCCACTTT.

The chain uses TRBV2 and TRBJ1-5; 7 bases align to TRBD1. The germline CDR1 and CDR2 sequences are SNHLY and FYNNEI. This CDR3 is built from 15 residues. Trimming at V came to 6 bases and at J to 0 bases, leaving 5 bases not matched to a gene. The chain's CDR3 is CASSAGGGSNQPQHF. The CDR3 region has the DNA TGTGCCAGCAGCGCAGGGGGAGGTAGCAATCAGCCCCAGCATTTT.

For the CDR3, the DNA is TGTGCCAGCAGCCATAACGGGGGGAACACTGAAGCTTTCTTT. Translating it yields CASSHNGGNTEAFF. The chain joins TRBV7-8 to TRBJ1-1; possibly TRBD1 for D (5 bases). CDR1 and CDR2 from the germline V gene are SGHVS and FQNEAQ. Trimming took off 5 bases at V and 1 base at J, with 11 bases between the two ends. CDR3 length: 14 residues.

The chain is built from TRBV6-5 and TRBJ2-7; 9 bases map to TRBD1. Trimming took 9 bases from V and 1 from J; bases not matched to a gene: 10. This CDR3 is built from 15 residues. Germline-derived CDR1 and CDR2 are MNHEY and SVGAGI. CDR3 amino acids: CASTLTGTGSYEQYF. DNA for the CDR3: TGTGCCAGTACTCTAACCGGGACAGGGTCCTACGAGCAGTACTTC.

The chain links TRBV5-8 to TRBJ2-5; no reliable D call. CDR1 is SGHTS, CDR2 YDEGEE, per germline. This CDR3 is 12 amino acids long. V lost 2 bases to trimming and J lost 2 bases, with 4 bases between them. The CDR3 DNA follows: TGTGCCAGCAGCTTACAGCAAGAGACCCAGTACTTC. Translation gives CASSLQQETQYF.

This clone showed up just a few times. The chain combines TRBV7-2 with TRBJ2-3; 8 bases line up with TRBD2. V shed 1 base, J shed 10 bases, and the junction held 7 bases outside the gene matches. The germline CDR1 and CDR2 sequences are SGHTA and FQGNSA. This CDR3 is 14 amino acids long. CDR3 residues: CASSLVSRGGSQYF. Written as DNA, the CDR3 is TGTGCCAGCAGCTTAGTCAGCCGCGGGGGGTCGCAGTATTTT.

This clone appeared a single time. The chain combines TRBV3-1 (or the pseudogene TRBV3-2) with TRBJ2-2; D is unresolved. Germline V gene sequence: CDR1 LGHDT, CDR2 YNNKEL (reference sequence). The CDR3 covers 16 residues. Deletions cut 1 base from V and 0 bases from J, with 9 bases between. The CDR3 bases are TGTGCCAGCAGCCAAGTGGCCCCAGCGAACACCGGGGAGCTGTTTTTT. Encoded protein: CASSQVAPANTGELFF.

The chain carries TRBV4-2 and TRBJ2-3; the match to TRBD2 covers 7 bases. The ends lost 3 bases at V and 2 bases at J; junction bases unmatched: 11. The CDR3 contains 17 residues. Germline V gives CDR1 LGHNA, CDR2 YNFKEQ. The CDR3 loop is CASSHFRGEGPTDTQYF. The CDR3 DNA is TGTGCCAGCAGCCACTTTCGGGGGGAGGGCCCCACAGATACGCAGTATTTT.

The chain recombines TRBV4-1 with TRBJ1-2; D unclear. Germline CDR1 MGHRA, CDR2 YSYEKL. There are 16 residues in the CDR3. V lost 3 bases, J lost 1 base, and 15 bases lay in between. The CDR3 region is CASSHEIAQSNYGYTF. The CDR3 DNA reads as TGCGCCAGCAGCCATGAAATCGCACAGAGTAACTATGGCTACACCTTC.